A single sample gave rise to the 28 T cell receptor beta chains below, sequenced in a study of blood T cell repertoires in COVID-19. The repertoire was sequenced with immunoSEQ multiplex PCR; TCRdb's copy has only in-frame clones and lacks some. The data show 130,000 to 150,000 clones, 70% to 90% seen once. The specimen was peripheral blood. The origin of the receptors is a woman aged 60-70 years with COVID-19, enrolled during active disease.

The CDR3 loop is CASSGETDTQYF. The CDR3 bases are TGTGCCAGCTCCGGGGAAACAGATACGCAGTATTTT. This chain connects TRBV6-5 to TRBJ2-3; TRBD2 is a possible D gene (5 bases). This CDR3 is 12 amino acids long. Trimming left V 8 bases short and J 3 bases short, with 9 bases between. Germline CDR1 and CDR2: MNHEY and SVGAGI.

The V and J genes are TRBV28 and TRBJ2-7; 14 nucleotides match TRBD2. V was clipped by 7 bases and J by 7 bases; unmatched bases: 6. The CDR3 runs to 14 residues. Germline assignment: CDR1 MDHEN and CDR2 SYDVKM. This chain's CDR3 is CASIRRTSGGEQYF. The CDR3 nucleotides are TGTGCCAGCATCCGACGGACTAGCGGGGGGGAGCAGTACTTC.

The V and J genes are TRBV2 and TRBJ1-2; tentative D call: TRBD1 (5 bases). CDR3 length: 15 residues. V lost 3 bases and J 4 bases, leaving 15 bases between the germline ends. CDR1 is SNHLY, CDR2 FYNNEI, per germline. CDR3 in DNA: TGTGCCAGCAGTGAGGGGGGTATGGGGTTCTATGGCTACACCTTC. It is translated as CASSEGGMGFYGYTF.

This sequence joins TRBV28 and TRBJ1-2; D not certain. The CDR3 sequence is 15 residues long. Trimming pared 7 bases from V and 2 bases from J, leaving 17 bases between. Germline V CDR1 and CDR2: MDHEN, SYDVKM. CDR3 sequence reads: CASTGSGFGNYGYTF. CDR3 in DNA: TGTGCCAGCACCGGGTCGGGGTTCGGGAACTATGGCTACACCTTC.

V and J are TRBV20-1 and TRBJ2-3, with D maybe TRBD1 (6 bases). Looked up from germline, CDR1 is DFQATT and CDR2 is SNEGSKA (reference sequence). The length of the CDR3 is 15 residues. Trimming cost V 3 bases and J 4 bases, with 17 bases left between them. CDR3 coding DNA: TGCAGTGCTAGTTACAGGGAGTCGGGTGCAGATACGCAGTATTTT. Translated, it gives CSASYRESGADTQYF.

V and J are TRBV6-2 or TRBV6-3 and TRBJ2-7; D gene unclear. The CDR3 contains 13 residues. V was shortened by 2 bases and J by 2 bases, with 7 bases between the two germline ends. In germline, CDR1 is MNHEY, CDR2 SVGEGT. For the CDR3, the DNA is TGTGCCAGCAGTTACAGAGAGCCCTACGAGCAGTACTTC. Residues: CASSYREPYEQYF.

The chain is built from TRBV27 and TRBJ1-4; the D gene is possibly TRBD1 (6 bases). This CDR3 spans 15 amino acids. The ends were cut back, 10 bases at V and 0 bases at J, with 15 bases in the middle. Germline CDR1 reads MNHEY; CDR2 reads SMNVEV (reference sequence). The CDR3 DNA follows: TGTGCCACCAGACAGCCAGGGGCAACTAATGAAAAACTGTTTTTT. Translation gives CATRQPGATNEKLFF.

A few counts support this clone. The rearrangement uses TRBV7-9 and TRBJ1-1; the D is unclear. V was clipped by 6 bases and J by 11 bases, with 16 bases between them. Per germline, CDR1 SEHNR and CDR2 FQNEAQ (reference sequence). The CDR3 consists of 12 residues. This CDR3 reads CASSFTEGLAFF. The CDR3 DNA follows: TGTGCCAGCAGTTTTACTGAGGGTCTGGCTTTCTTT.

The chain recombines TRBV7-9 with TRBJ1-1; weak D call: TRBD1 (6 bases). Trimming cost V 4 bases and J 3 bases, with 9 bases left between them. This CDR3 has 13 amino acids. Germline V gene lookup returns CDR1 SEHNR and CDR2 FQNEAQ (reference sequence). The CDR3 loop is CASSSNRDTEAFF. The CDR3 DNA follows: TGTGCCAGCAGCTCAAACAGGGACACTGAAGCTTTCTTT.

The CDR3 nucleotides are TGTGCCAGTAAGGGGGGGCGGAACACCGGGGAGCTGTTTTTT. This gives the protein CASKGGRNTGELFF. This rearrangement joins TRBV19 to TRBJ2-2; a possible D gene is TRBD2 (7 bases). Germline V gene data show CDR1 as LNHDA and CDR2 as SQIVND (reference sequence). The CDR3 has 14 amino acids. Trimming shortened V by 7 bases and J by 1 base, and 10 bases separated the two germline ends.

This sequence joins TRBV7-3 and TRBJ2-7; 10 positions match TRBD2. CDR3 length: 15 residues. V shed 3 bases, J shed 0 bases, and the junction held 2 bases outside the gene matches. Germline V gene sequence: CDR1 SGHTA, CDR2 FQGTGA. The CDR3 DNA reads TGTGCCAGCAGCTTTAGCGGGGGGAACTCCTACGAGCAGTACTTC. Translated, it gives CASSFSGGNSYEQYF.

The rearrangement joins TRBV12-3 or TRBV12-4 to TRBJ1-2, with 9 bases aligning to TRBD1. After removal of 5 bases from V and 8 bases from J, the junction contained 6 bases not matched to a gene. There are 13 residues in the CDR3. For the CDR3, the DNA is TGTGCCAGCAGTACAGGGGGCTCCCCCGGCTACACCTTC. It translates to CASSTGGSPGYTF.

The chain links TRBV3-1 (or the pseudogene TRBV3-2) to TRBJ2-2, with 12 bases that match TRBD2. The germline CDR1 and CDR2 sequences are LGHDT and YNNKEL (reference sequence). The V gene end was trimmed by 1 base and the J gene end by 6 bases; junction bases not matched to a gene: 6. The CDR3 sequence is 17 residues long. CDR3 amino acids: CASSQVSLAGGAGELFF. The DNA of the CDR3 is TGTGCCAGCAGCCAAGTCTCCCTAGCGGGGGGGGCCGGGGAGCTGTTTTTT.

The chain uses TRBV4-3 and TRBJ1-3, with TRBD1 matching over 10 bases. The CDR3 totals 16 residues. V was clipped by 4 bases and J by 3 bases; unmatched bases: 6. Germline V CDR1 and CDR2: LGHNA, YSLEER. CDR3 region: CASSLFGQGDGNTIYF. CDR3 sequence (DNA): TGCGCCAGCAGCCTCTTTGGACAGGGGGATGGAAACACCATATATTTT.

This sequence joins TRBV11-2 and TRBJ2-3, with TRBD2 matching 10 bases. Germline CDR1 SGHAT, CDR2 FQNNGV. Germline trimming cut 2 bases from V and 2 bases from J; bases unmatched to any gene: 4. This CDR3 comprises 16 residues. CDR3 in amino acids: CASSLTSGVYTDTQYF. The DNA for the CDR3 is TGTGCCAGCAGCTTAACTAGCGGGGTGTACACAGATACGCAGTATTTT. The entire variable domain, with the rest obtained from reference TRBV11-2 and TRBJ2-3, is as follows: EAGVAQSPRYKIIEKRQSVAFWCNPISGHATLYWYQQILGQGPKLLIQFQNNGVVDDSQLPKDRFSAERLKGVDSTLKIQPAKLEDSAVYLCASSLTSGVYTDTQYFGPGTRLTVL.

This chain joins TRBV12-3 or TRBV12-4 and TRBJ1-1; no clear D gene. Deletions cut 4 bases from V and 11 bases from J, with 11 bases between. The CDR3 extends over 11 amino acids. The CDR3 region is CASSSGFGAFF. The CDR3 DNA is TGTGCCAGCAGTTCCGGGTTTGGCGCTTTCTTT.

This clone was detected once. This rearrangement joins TRBV7-2 to TRBJ2-7; 8 bases map to TRBD2. CDR1 is SGHTA and CDR2 is FQGNSA in the germline V gene. The CDR3 has 17 amino acids. With 0 bases clipped from V and 2 bases from J, the junction kept 9 bases outside the gene matches. CDR3 residues: CASSLAPGGGPPYEQYF. The CDR3 DNA reads TGTGCCAGCAGCTTAGCGCCGGGCGGGGGGCCCCCCTACGAGCAGTACTTC.

CDR3 coding DNA: TGTGCCAGCAGCCCGGATGTAGCGGGGGGCACAGATACGCAGTATTTT. Translated, it gives CASSPDVAGGTDTQYF. The V call is TRBV11-1, the J call TRBJ2-3; 9 positions match TRBD2. V trimming: 5 bases; J trimming: 1 base; junction bases outside the gene matches: 7. The CDR3 loop spans 16 amino acids. Germline CDR1 reads SGHAT; CDR2 reads FQDESV (reference sequence).

The rearrangement uses TRBV28 and TRBJ1-2; TRBD1 agrees at 7 bases. Germline CDR1 and CDR2: MDHEN and SYDVKM. The V segment lost 6 bases and the J segment 7 bases; nucleotides outside the gene matches: 14. The CDR3 loop spans 15 amino acids. The CDR3 DNA sequence: TGTGCCAGCAGCTCGACAGGGACGCTGACGGGTGGCTACACCTTC. Amino acid sequence: CASSSTGTLTGGYTF.

The chain combines TRBV4-3 with TRBJ2-2, with 9 bases that match TRBD2. This CDR3 region has 16 residues. The germline CDR1 and CDR2 sequences are LGHNA and YSLEER. The V and J ends lost 0 bases and 7 bases, in that order; junction bases with no gene match: 6. The CDR3 loop reads CASSQEVRGGIGELFF. The DNA of the CDR3 is TGCGCCAGCAGCCAAGAGGTGCGGGGGGGCATCGGGGAGCTGTTTTTT.

The chain couples TRBV20-1 to TRBJ2-1, with TRBD2 as a possible D gene (6 bases). The CDR3 runs 15 residues. V was pared by 3 bases and J by 2 bases, with 14 bases between. Germline V lookup: CDR1 DFQATT, CDR2 SNEGSKA (reference sequence). CDR3: CSASRDGGAYNEQFF. CDR3 in DNA: TGCAGTGCTAGTCGCGACGGGGGAGCCTACAATGAGCAGTTCTTC.

V gene TRBV7-3 combines with J gene TRBJ2-7; D might be TRBD2 (5 bases). V lost 5 bases, J lost 3 bases, and 14 bases lay in between. The CDR3 spans 14 residues. Germline V gene data show CDR1 as SGHTA and CDR2 as FQGTGA. The chain's CDR3 is CASSPGLGYYEQYF. In DNA, the CDR3 is TGTGCCAGCAGCCCGGGGTTAGGTTACTACGAGCAGTACTTC.

CDR3 nucleotides: TGTGCCAGCGGGGACTTCAGCTCCTATAATTCACCCCTCCACTTT. This gives the protein CASGDFSSYNSPLHF. The chain is built from TRBV2 and TRBJ1-6; TRBD1 is a possible D gene (5 bases). The CDR3 has 15 residues. CDR1 is SNHLY and CDR2 is FYNNEI in the germline V gene. Deletions cut 8 bases from V and 0 bases from J, with 11 bases between. Together with reference TRBV2 and TRBJ1-6, the CDR3 gives the full variable domain: EPEVTQTPSHQVTQMGQEVILRCVPISNHLYFYWYRQILGQKVEFLVSFYNNEISEKSEIFDDQFSVERPDGSNFTLKIRSTKLEDSAMYFCASGDFSSYNSPLHFGNGTRLTVT.

The chain combines TRBV19 with TRBJ1-2; a weak D match, TRBD1 (6 bases). Germline-derived CDR1 and CDR2 are LNHDA and SQIVND (reference sequence). Trimming left V 5 bases short and J 3 bases short, with 19 bases between. This CDR3 is built from 16 residues. The CDR3 DNA follows: TGTGCCAGTAGTGTCACTCTTCAGGGGTCCGACTATGGCTACACCTTC. Translated, it gives CASSVTLQGSDYGYTF.

This clone was found a few times. The J gene is TRBJ2-7, the V gene TRBV6-5; 8 bases are shared with TRBD1. Germline CDR1 MNHEY, CDR2 SVGAGI. V shed 6 bases, J shed 6 bases, and the junction held 7 bases outside the gene matches. The CDR3 is 13 residues long. The CDR3 loop is CASSRDRSSEQYF. CDR3 nucleotides: TGTGCCAGCAGCCGGGACAGGTCGTCCGAGCAGTACTTC.

V gene TRBV11-2 combines with J gene TRBJ2-7; D unresolved. Germline CDR1 SGHAT, CDR2 FQNNGV. Between the trimmed V and J ends, which lost 1 base and 5 bases, there was a span of 6 bases. This CDR3 region has 12 residues. CDR3 nucleotide sequence: TGTGCCAGCAGCTTAGTCGTTGACGAGCAGTACTTC. Protein product: CASSLVVDEQYF.

This chain joins TRBV5-1 and TRBJ2-2, with D possibly TRBD2 on 5 matching bases. V lost 0 bases and J lost 2, with 14 bases in between. The germline V gene encodes CDR1 SGHRS and CDR2 YFSETQ. This CDR3 is 17 amino acids long. In DNA form, the CDR3 reads TGCGCCAGCAGCTTGGACCCGCCGGGGTCTAACACCGGGGAGCTGTTTTTT. This encodes CASSLDPPGSNTGELFF.

The chain joins TRBV4-2 to TRBJ1-2, with 10 bases that match TRBD1. CDR1 LGHNA and CDR2 YNFKEQ come from the germline V gene. There are 17 residues in the CDR3. With 0 bases clipped from V and 4 bases from J, the junction kept 8 bases outside the gene matches. The CDR3 DNA follows: TGTGCCAGCAGCCAAGATCTGGGACAGGGGACAATCTATGGCTACACCTTC. Translation: CASSQDLGQGTIYGYTF.